The T cell receptor (beta chain) under discussion was sequenced for a study of blood T cell repertoires in COVID-19. Study-level information: Some COVID-19 samples were acute and others convalescent; all came from the United States, Italy and Spain. Sample material is recorded as cDNA or gDNA derived from T cells, B-cell-depleted T cells, or PBMCs.

The authors' processing: Estimation of nucleated cell counts was performed using reference gene primer amplification. Method: immunoSEQ multiplex PCR; TCRdb's copy keeps in-frame clones and lacks some. V, J and clone size are taken as reported in that table, and D and trimming were inferred from the DNA itself. The data hold 50,000 to 75,000 clones, with 93% observed a single time. The germline CDR1 and CDR2 sequences are ENHRY and SYGVKD. V was clipped by 10 bases and J by 0 bases; unmatched bases: 8. The length of the CDR3 is 15 residues. The receptor was derived from a man aged 65-85 years with active COVID-19. Source material: peripheral blood. The chain is built from TRBV10-3 and TRBJ2-1; 8 bases are shared with TRBD1. The CDR3 bases are TGTGCCACCCGCCGACAGGGGAGCTCCTACAATGAGCAGTTCTTC. It yields the protein CATRRQGSSYNEQFF.